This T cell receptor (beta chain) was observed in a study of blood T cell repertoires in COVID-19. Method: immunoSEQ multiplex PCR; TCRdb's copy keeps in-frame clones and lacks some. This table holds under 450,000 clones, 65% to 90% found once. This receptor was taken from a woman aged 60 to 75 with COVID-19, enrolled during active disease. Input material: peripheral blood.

The CDR3 is CASSQGTSGGLYNEQFF. The CDR3, as DNA: TGTGCCAGCAGTCAAGGGACTAGCGGGGGACTCTACAATGAGCAGTTCTTC. The chain uses TRBV27 and TRBJ2-1; 14 bases are a match to TRBD2. This CDR3 contains 17 residues. Germline V gene lookup returns CDR1 MNHEY and CDR2 SMNVEV (reference sequence). V lost 5 bases to trimming and J lost 3 bases; unmatched junction nucleotides: 6.